One sample yielded the 16 T cell receptor beta chains listed below, sequenced in a study of shared clonotypes between healthy human individuals (dated by TCRdb to the early 2020s). The library was made by the immunoSEQ multiplex PCR assay. In TCRdb, the immuneACCESS table is reduced to in-frame sequences with V and J assigned. These tables do not hold every clone; where another copy was compared, an unresolved V gene accounts for under half, and the others remain unexplained. Within this sample are more than 2 million clones, with roughly 95% of them counted one time only. The top ten clonotypes cover about 1.1% of the sample. For the CD8 naive samples, CD45RO-negative cells were positively selected for CCR7, yielding a CD45RA+CCR7+ population from which TemRA cells were excluded. The sample taken for sequencing was naive CD8+ T cells sorted from blood. This specimen's cell subset or site label, interpreted: CD45RA+CCR7+. These receptors came from a young man in good health.

The chain is built from TRBV13 and TRBJ2-3, with TRBD1 matching over 11 bases. The trim removed 5 bases at V and 5 bases at J, leaving 9 bases unmatched. Germline loops: CDR1 PRHDT, CDR2 FYEKMQ (reference sequence). This CDR3 comprises 16 residues. The CDR3 nucleotides read TGTGCCAGCAGCCGCCGGGACAGGGGGGGAGAAGATACGCAGTATTTT. Translated: CASSRRDRGGEDTQYF.

The rearrangement joins TRBV27 to TRBJ2-3; 11 bases are shared with TRBD2. The CDR3 is 17 amino acids. Germline V gene data show CDR1 as MNHEY and CDR2 as SMNVEV (reference sequence). The trim removed 4 bases at V and 3 bases at J, leaving 9 bases unmatched. CDR3 residues: CASSSVRVAGGTDTQYF. CDR3 DNA: TGTGCCAGCAGTTCCGTGCGGGTAGCGGGGGGGACAGATACGCAGTATTTT.

The genes are TRBV19 and TRBJ2-3, with D possibly matching TRBD1 (6 bases). Looked up from germline, CDR1 is LNHDA and CDR2 is SQIVND (reference sequence). The CDR3 extends over 16 amino acids. The germline V and J ends were trimmed by 3 bases and 5 bases, with 18 bases remaining between them. CDR3 sequence reads: CASSMVAGVEGDTQYF. DNA of the CDR3: TGTGCCAGTAGTATGGTCGCAGGGGTCGAGGGAGATACGCAGTATTTT.

This clone was picked up one time. The J gene is TRBJ2-3, the V gene TRBV9; no definite D call. This CDR3 contains 15 residues. V lost 3 bases and J lost 2, with 13 bases in between. Germline V gives CDR1 SGDLS, CDR2 YYNGEE. CDR3 sequence reads: CASSGTATTTDTQYF. Written as DNA, the CDR3 is TGTGCCAGCAGCGGTACAGCTACTACCACAGATACGCAGTATTTT.

This clone showed up just once. This sequence joins TRBV27 and TRBJ2-1; TRBD2 matches at 11 bases. The CDR3 has 15 residues. In germline, CDR1 is MNHEY, CDR2 SMNVEV (reference sequence). V lost 1 base, J lost 7 bases, and 3 bases stayed unmatched. The CDR3 protein is CASSLYSGGANEQFF. CDR3 sequence (DNA): TGTGCCAGCAGTTTATATAGCGGGGGGGCGAATGAGCAGTTCTTC.

The CDR3 coding sequence is TGTGCCAGCAGCTTCGGGATCAACTACGAGCAGTACTTC. Translated: CASSFGINYEQYF. The chain recombines TRBV5-4 with TRBJ2-7; tentative D call: TRBD2 (5 bases). The germline V gene encodes CDR1 SGHNT and CDR2 YYREEE (reference sequence). The V gene lost 2 bases and the J gene lost 3 bases, with 9 bases spanning the gap. This CDR3 comprises 13 residues.

J is TRBJ1-2 and V is TRBV7-2, with D hard to call. Trimming shortened V by 5 bases and J by 1 base, and 14 bases separated the two germline ends. The germline V gene encodes CDR1 SGHTA and CDR2 FQGNSA. The CDR3 consists of 15 residues. CDR3 coding DNA: TGTGCCAGCAGCCCGTCTGATGTGGATAACTATGGCTACACCTTC. Amino acid sequence: CASSPSDVDNYGYTF.

The V call is TRBV27, the J call TRBJ2-1, with TRBD2 identical over 9 bases. V lost 5 bases to trimming and J lost 5 bases; unmatched junction nucleotides: 7. Germline V gene data show CDR1 as MNHEY and CDR2 as SMNVEV (reference sequence). The CDR3 runs to 15 residues. The DNA of the CDR3 is TGTGCCAGCAGTCAGACTAGCGGTGGGGACAATGAGCAGTTCTTC. Translating gives CASSQTSGGDNEQFF.

This clone was detected only once. The V call is TRBV27, the J call TRBJ1-1; 9 bases match TRBD1. Unmatched junction bases numbered 12, after V lost 7 bases and J lost 0 bases. The germline V gene has CDR1 MNHEY and CDR2 SMNVEV (reference sequence). CDR3 length: 17 amino acids. The CDR3 DNA sequence: TGTGCCAGCAAAACCGGGGGACAGGGTTACATGAACACTGAAGCTTTCTTT. Its protein is CASKTGGQGYMNTEAFF.

The chain links TRBV11-2 to TRBJ1-6; 9 positions match TRBD1. Trimming removed 4 bases from V and 8 bases from J; junction bases left unmatched: 6. The CDR3 totals 15 residues. Germline CDR1 is SGHAT and CDR2 is FQNNGV. CDR3 loop: CASSSQGAGDSPLHF. The CDR3 DNA is TGTGCCAGCAGCTCACAGGGGGCGGGGGATTCACCCCTCCACTTT. The full variable domain, its missing parts supplied by reference TRBV11-2 and TRBJ1-6, is EAGVAQSPRYKIIEKRQSVAFWCNPISGHATLYWYQQILGQGPKLLIQFQNNGVVDDSQLPKDRFSAERLKGVDSTLKIQPAKLEDSAVYLCASSSQGAGDSPLHFGNGTRLTVT.

This clone was seen a handful of times. This chain uses TRBV27 with TRBJ1-1; TRBD1 aligns across 10 bases. CDR3 length equals 13 residues. J gave up 3 bases and V 6 bases, and 1 base lay outside the gene matches. CDR1 and CDR2 (germline): MNHEY, SMNVEV (reference sequence). The CDR3 coding sequence is TGTGCCAGCAGGGGGACAGGGGACACTGAAGCTTTCTTT. The encoded protein is CASRGTGDTEAFF.

CDR3 loop: CASSVESGYSYEQYF. The DNA for the CDR3 is TGTGCCAGCAGCGTAGAGAGCGGCTACTCCTACGAGCAGTACTTC. The rearrangement uses TRBV9 and TRBJ2-7; D may be TRBD2 (5 bases). CDR1 is SGDLS, CDR2 YYNGEE, per germline. The CDR3 extends over 15 amino acids. The V and J ends lost 0 bases and 0 bases respectively, with 10 bases between them.

The V call is TRBV19, the J call TRBJ2-3; 9 nucleotides align to TRBD1. J gave up 0 bases and V 6 bases, and 7 bases lay outside the gene matches. CDR1 and CDR2 (germline): LNHDA, SQIVND (reference sequence). This CDR3 has 16 amino acids. In DNA, the CDR3 is TGTGCCAGTAGCGAAACAGGGGGCAGTAGCACAGATACGCAGTATTTT. Translation gives CASSETGGSSTDTQYF. The full variable domain, with the rest looked up from reference TRBV19 and TRBJ2-3, is DGGITQSPKYLFRKEGQNVTLSCEQNLNHDAMYWYRQDPGQGLRLIYYSQIVNDFQKGDIAEGYSVSREKKESFPLTVTSAQKNPTAFYLCASSETGGSSTDTQYFGPGTRLTVL.

The V gene is TRBV4-3, the J gene TRBJ2-1; 7 bases map to TRBD2. The CDR3 loop spans 15 amino acids. Germline assignment: CDR1 LGHNA and CDR2 YSLEER. V was pared by 4 bases and J by 8 bases, with 11 bases of the junction left unmatched. DNA of the CDR3: TGCGCCAGCAGCCTTTTAGGGGAGGGAGAGGATGAGCAGTTCTTC. It encodes CASSLLGEGEDEQFF.

The chain uses TRBV14 and TRBJ2-1; D is unresolved. Trimming removed 4 bases from V and 4 bases from J, with 17 bases in between. The V gene's germline CDR1 is SGHDN and CDR2 FVKESK. This CDR3 comprises 16 residues. CDR3 protein: CASSPPEDLIYNEQFF. For the CDR3, the DNA is TGTGCCAGCAGCCCCCCAGAGGACCTGATTTACAATGAGCAGTTCTTC.

A note on this clone: A junction boundary mismatches the germline segment, possibly from a read error. The rearrangement uses TRBV5-1 and TRBJ2-3; possible D gene TRBD1, 5 bases. CDR1 and CDR2 from the germline V gene are SGHRS and YFSETQ. The CDR3 is 13 residues long. CDR3 amino acids: CASNLGPTDTQYF. CDR3 sequence (DNA): TGCGCCAGCAACTTGGGGCCCACAGATACGCAGTATTTT.